Below are 5 T cell receptor beta chains sequenced from a single sample in a study of cytomegalovirus exposure and HLA in healthy donors. The PCR was carried out with 60 Vbeta primers and 13 Jbeta primers. The method was immunoSEQ multiplex PCR; TCRdb's version includes in-frame clones alone and lacks a portion of them. Here the sample spans around 200,000 clones, over 80% being singletons. The sample comprised PBMCs. The receptors shown here come from a woman between 50 and 59 years old in good health and CMV-seropositive.

The genes are TRBV7-9 and TRBJ1-3, with 8 bases aligning to TRBD1. There are 14 residues in the CDR3. CDR1 SEHNR and CDR2 FQNEAQ come from the germline V gene (reference sequence). V was pared by 5 bases and J by 3 bases, with 3 bases of the junction left unmatched. The chain's CDR3 is CASSTDRDGNTIYF. The DNA of the CDR3 is TGTGCCAGCAGCACGGACAGGGATGGAAACACCATATATTTT.

This sequence joins TRBV12-5 and TRBJ1-1; the D is unclear. Trimming took 3 bases from V and 4 from J, leaving 15 bases between them. The CDR3 has 15 amino acids. Germline V gives CDR1 LGHNT, CDR2 FRNRAP. The CDR3 nucleotides are TGTGCTAGTGGTTTCACGACGGACTTTACCACTGAAGCTTTCTTT. This codes for CASGFTTDFTTEAFF.

Only a few counts were recorded for this clone. The V gene is TRBV4-3, the J gene TRBJ1-2; 7 bases agree with TRBD1. The germline CDR1 and CDR2 sequences are LGHNA and YSLEER. This CDR3 is built from 15 residues. Trimming cost V 11 bases and J 0 bases; bases outside gene matches: 12. The CDR3 spells CASSPRDRANYGYTF. CDR3 nucleotides: TGCGCCTCATCCCCCCGGGACAGAGCTAACTATGGCTACACCTTC.

J is TRBJ2-5 and V is TRBV27, with 8 bases fitting TRBD2. V lost 5 bases and J lost 6; bases outside the gene matches: 5. Germline V gives CDR1 MNHEY, CDR2 SMNVEV (reference sequence). This CDR3 is built from 13 residues. CDR3 protein: CASSVAGRKTQYF. CDR3 coding DNA: TGTGCCAGCAGTGTAGCGGGGAGGAAGACCCAGTACTTC.

CDR3 nucleotides: TGTGCCAGCACCGAAGGGCACGGGGGTGGGCCCCAGCATTTT. Translation gives CASTEGHGGGPQHF. The rearrangement links TRBV6-1 to TRBJ1-5; a weak D match, TRBD1 (5 bases). Trimming left V 7 bases short and J 9 bases short, with 19 bases between. Germline CDR1 reads MNHNS; CDR2 reads SASEGT. The CDR3 extends over 14 amino acids.